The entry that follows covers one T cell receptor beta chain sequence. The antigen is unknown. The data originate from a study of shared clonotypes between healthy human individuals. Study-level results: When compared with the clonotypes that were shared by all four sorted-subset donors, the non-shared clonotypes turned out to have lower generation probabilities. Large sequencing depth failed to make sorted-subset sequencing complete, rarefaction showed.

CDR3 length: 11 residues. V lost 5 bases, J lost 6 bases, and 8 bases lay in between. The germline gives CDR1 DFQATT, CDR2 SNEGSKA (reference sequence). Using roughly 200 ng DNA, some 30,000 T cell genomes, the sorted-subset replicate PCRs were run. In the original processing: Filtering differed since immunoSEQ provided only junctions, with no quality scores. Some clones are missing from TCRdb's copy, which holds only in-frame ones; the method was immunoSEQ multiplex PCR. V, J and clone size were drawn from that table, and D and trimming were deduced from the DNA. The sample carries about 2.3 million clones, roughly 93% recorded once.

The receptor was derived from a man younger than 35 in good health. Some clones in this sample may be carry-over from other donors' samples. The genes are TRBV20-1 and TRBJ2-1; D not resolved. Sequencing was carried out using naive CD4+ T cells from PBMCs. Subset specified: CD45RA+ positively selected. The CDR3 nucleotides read TGCAGTGCTCCACCTACCAATGAGCAGTTCTTC. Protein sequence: CSAPPTNEQFF.